This T cell receptor beta chain was sequenced for a study of cytomegalovirus exposure and HLA in healthy donors. PCR primers comprised 60 Vbeta and 13 Jbeta primers. Sequencing was performed with immunoSEQ multiplex PCR; in TCRdb, only in-frame clones are kept and a portion is missing. The sample has approximately 140,000 clones, about four fifths seen once. The ends lost 2 bases at V and 5 bases at J; junction bases unmatched: 7. CDR1 and CDR2 from the germline V gene are KGHSH and LQKENI. The length of the CDR3 is 16 residues. Study-wide results and caveats: Researchers reported in a later analysis that common viral pathogens appeared linked to several top clusters. In a later analysis, across HLA loci, associated TCR counts were highest for DRB1, lowest for HLA-C. CMV serostatus was the only recorded immune exposure for donors. Whilst most TCR sequences proved rare, a subset of public TCRs occurred across many donors.

This clone occurred a few times. Its antigen is still unknown. The chain combines TRBV18 with TRBJ2-3; 10 bases fit TRBD2. The sequencing input was PBMCs. The origin of this receptor is a man between 50 and 59 years old in good health and CMV-seropositive. The CDR3 loop is CASSPGTSGTGDTQYF. The CDR3, as DNA: TGTGCCAGCTCACCAGGAACTAGCGGGACCGGAGATACGCAGTATTTT.